This paragraph covers one TCR beta chain sequence. Its antigen is still unknown. The CDR3 runs to 18 residues. V gave up 4 bases and J gave up 0 bases; unmatched junction bases: 13. Germline CDR1 and CDR2: SGHRS and YFSETQ. This entry is derived from a study of OX40 agonist ivuxolimab in advanced cancers. Study at large: In this cohort, patients received ivuxolimab, an agonistic anti-OX40 (CD134) antibody. Therapy given before enrollment (anti-PD-1, anti-PD-L1 or anti-CTLA-4) was allowed, and roughly 42% had some. Regarding the study as a whole: CD4+ and CD8+ T cells in blood underwent clonal expansion by week 6 at 0.1 to 3.0 mg/kg.

If patients had autoimmune disease history or systemic immunosuppression, they were excluded. The protocol was immunoSEQ multiplex PCR, while the TCRdb copy is restricted to in-frame clones and leaves out a portion. The sample includes around 50,000 clones, approximately 91% of them seen just once. The specimen comprised CD4+ or CD8+ T cells sorted from blood, sampled in a trial of the OX40 agonist ivuxolimab. This TCR was recovered from an adult with an advanced solid tumor such as melanoma, head and neck, liver or kidney cancer. V usage is TRBV5-1 and J usage is TRBJ1-3, with 7 bases aligning to TRBD1. CDR3 sequence reads: CASSLTWTGLFSGNTIYF. In DNA form, the CDR3 reads TGCGCCAGCAGCCTAACCTGGACAGGCTTATTCTCTGGAAACACCATATATTTT.